This TCR beta chain was documented in a study of T cells in Graves' hyperthyroidism and ophthalmopathy. Ophthalmopathy in the patients scored at least 3 on Clinical Activity Score and at least 4 on NOSPECS grade, lasting under 3 months. This clonotype was recorded at least ten times. RNA transcripts gave rise to amplified TCR beta CDR3 regions. A set of HTBI primers served as the primers for a first-round RT-PCR of the TCR CDR3. In TCRdb, the multiplex PCR reads were re-called with MiXCR into one record per CDR3 protein. The sample lists 350,000 or so distinct CDR3 sequences, around 18% occurring once. What was sequenced was blood. The sequence derives from a woman between 40 and 50 years old with Graves' ophthalmopathy.

The CDR3 region is CASSFPGRYQPQHF. The CDR3 DNA reads TGTGCCAGCAGCTTTCCGGGACGTTACCAGCCCCAGCATTTT. The J gene is TRBJ1-5, the V gene TRBV7-8; weak D call: TRBD1 (5 bases). From germline, CDR1 is SGHVS and CDR2 FQNEAQ. This CDR3 contains 14 residues. V lost 3 bases to trimming and J lost 7 bases, with 13 bases between them. Combining the CDR3 with reference TRBV7-8 and TRBJ1-5 gives the whole variable domain GAGVSQSPRYKVAKRGQDVALRCDPISGHVSLFWYQQALGQGPEFLTYFQNEAQLDKSGLPSDRFFAERPEGSVSTLKIQRTQQEDSAVYLCASSFPGRYQPQHFGDGTRLSIL.